The 25 T cell receptor beta chains reported below all come from one sample, sequenced in a study of regulatory T cells in long-lasting Graves disease. Time point meaning: persistent/refractory GD, antithyroid drugs over 5 years with positive TRAb. PBMC RNA served as the TCR library source. The TCR beta library used iRepertoire HTBI primers with Arm-PCR amplification of CDR3. TCRdb fed the multiplex PCR reads into MiXCR, producing one record per CDR3 protein. The sample includes about 470,000 distinct CDR3 sequences, 20% to 25% seen only once; the top ten take about 6.6%. Specimen: peripheral blood mononuclear cells (PBMCs), collected when the disease was refractory, from a patient treated with antithyroid drugs. Source of these receptors: a female donor with Graves disease.

For the CDR3, the DNA is TGTGCCAGCAGTTACTCGAGGGTTGGGGGTGGTGCGAGCGGGGCTAACTATGGCTACACCTTC. It codes for CASSYSRVGGGASGANYGYTF. The rearrangement joins TRBV6-2 or TRBV6-3 to TRBJ1-2; TRBD1 might be the D (5 bases). Per germline, CDR1 MNHEY and CDR2 SVGEGT. This CDR3 is 21 amino acids long. Trimming took off 0 bases at V and 0 bases at J, with 26 bases between the two ends.

The CDR3 DNA reads TGCAGTGCCCTCGATTGGACGCAGTATTTT. Its translation: CSALDWTQYF. The rearrangement uses TRBV20-1 and TRBJ2-3; D uncertain. The CDR3 contains 10 residues. The V and J ends lost 6 bases and 9 bases respectively, with 10 bases between them. CDR1 and CDR2 (germline): DFQATT, SNEGSKA (reference sequence).

The chain joins TRBV3-1 to TRBJ2-4, with TRBD1 matching 9 bases. Germline trimming cut 5 bases from V and 5 bases from J; bases unmatched to any gene: 10. There are 16 residues in the CDR3. CDR1 is LGHDT and CDR2 is YNNKEL in the germline V gene (reference sequence). CDR3 sequence reads: CASSIRLRDRENIQYF. In nucleotides, the CDR3 is TGTGCCAGCAGCATTCGTTTGAGGGACAGGGAAAACATTCAGTACTTC. Complete variable domain (other parts from reference TRBV3-1 and TRBJ2-4): DTAVSQTPKYLVTQMGNDKSIKCEQNLGHDTMYWYKQDSKKFLKIMFSYNNKELIINETVPNRFSPKSPDKAHLNLHINSLELGDSAVYFCASSIRLRDRENIQYFGAGTRLSVL.

The chain employs TRBV5-1 and TRBJ2-6; D perhaps matches TRBD1 (5 bases). The germline V gene has CDR1 SGHRS and CDR2 YFSETQ. V lost 2 bases and J lost 0, with 15 bases in between. This CDR3 is 18 amino acids long. The CDR3 sequence is CASSLRWTRSSGANVLTF. The CDR3 DNA reads TGCGCCAGCAGCTTAAGGTGGACACGAAGCTCTGGGGCCAACGTCCTGACTTTC.

This clonotype came up many times. In DNA form, the CDR3 reads TGTGCCAGCAGCCAATTCACAGGGGAGGGGATCTACGAGCAGTACTTC. Its translation is CASSQFTGEGIYEQYF. The chain carries TRBV5-5 and TRBJ2-7, with D perhaps given as TRBD1 or TRBD2 (7 bases each). Germline assignment: CDR1 SGHKS and CDR2 YYEKEE (reference sequence). Trimming stripped 4 bases from V and 3 bases from J, with 20 bases between. The CDR3 sequence is 16 residues long.

This clonotype has a handful of counts. This chain links TRBV10-1 with TRBJ1-1; D possibly corresponds to TRBD1 (6 bases). V lost 3 bases and J 0 bases, leaving 20 bases between the germline ends. Germline CDR1 is WNHNN and CDR2 is SYGVQD (reference sequence). This CDR3 region has 18 residues. CDR3 in DNA: TGCGCCAGCAGTGATTCAGGCAGGGGCCTTCCGATGAACACTGAAGCTTTCTTT. Protein: CASSDSGRGLPMNTEAFF.

The chain joins TRBV7-9 to TRBJ1-6; TRBD1 is a possible D gene (5 bases). This CDR3 is built from 16 residues. In germline, CDR1 is SEHNR, CDR2 FQNEAQ (reference sequence). V was clipped by 3 bases and J by 7 bases, with 16 bases between them. The CDR3 nucleotides are TGTGCCAGCAGCTTGTCATTAGGGGTCGAGAATTCACCCCTCCACTTT. Translation: CASSLSLGVENSPLHF.

This clonotype has a count of ten or more. This chain links TRBV12-3 or TRBV12-4 with TRBJ1-1; D is undetermined. The V end lost 6 bases, the J end lost 1 base, and 9 bases lay between the germline ends. The CDR3 spans 13 residues. CDR3 in amino acids: CASSTVPNTEAFF. The CDR3, as DNA: TGTGCCAGCAGCACGGTCCCGAACACTGAAGCTTTCTTT.

The chain recombines TRBV7-3 with TRBJ2-5, with 8 nucleotides matching TRBD2. V was clipped by 5 bases and J by 2 bases; unmatched bases: 4. Germline CDR1 is SGHTA and CDR2 is FQGTGA. The CDR3 runs 14 residues. The CDR3 protein is CASSPGGWQETQYF. The DNA for the CDR3 is TGTGCCAGCAGCCCGGGGGGGTGGCAAGAGACCCAGTACTTC.

This clonotype was counted many times. The rearrangement joins TRBV12-3 or TRBV12-4 to TRBJ1-3, with unresolved D. The CDR3 contains 12 residues. Trimming removed 6 bases from V and 2 bases from J, with 5 bases in between. The CDR3 loop reads CASSPPGNTIYF. The DNA of the CDR3 is TGTGCCAGCAGCCCCCCTGGAAACACCATATATTTT.

The chain has TRBV30 and TRBJ1-2; the match to TRBD1 covers 9 bases. The CDR3 is 13 residues long. CDR1 is GTSNPN and CDR2 is SVGIG in the germline V gene (reference sequence). The CDR3 bases are TGTGCTGAAGACCCGGGACAGGGTTATGGCTACACCTTC. Its translation: CAEDPGQGYGYTF.

This clonotype was detected only a few times. J is TRBJ1-5 and V is TRBV4-1; possibly TRBD1 for D (5 bases). Between the trimmed V and J ends, which lost 0 bases and 4 bases, there was a span of 10 bases. The CDR3 is 15 residues long. Germline CDR1 MGHRA, CDR2 YSYEKL. The CDR3 reads CASSQDSGRNQPQHF. Written as DNA, the CDR3 is TGCGCCAGCAGCCAAGATTCAGGGAGGAATCAGCCCCAGCATTTT.

The V call is TRBV28, the J call TRBJ2-1; D is unclear. CDR3 size: 12 residues. Germline CDR1 MDHEN, CDR2 SYDVKM. V was shortened by 2 bases and J by 2 bases, with 1 base between the two germline ends. The CDR3 loop reads CASSLPYNEQFF. The CDR3 nucleotides are TGTGCCAGCAGTTTACCCTACAATGAGCAGTTCTTC.

This chain uses TRBV7-8 with TRBJ1-5, with 9 bases fitting TRBD1. With V trimmed by 5 bases and J by 5 bases, 7 bases remained unmatched. Per germline, CDR1 SGHVS and CDR2 FQNEAQ. The CDR3 has 15 amino acids. CDR3 loop: CASSPGTGRYQPQHF. The CDR3, as DNA: TGTGCCAGCAGCCCCGGGACAGGGAGATATCAGCCCCAGCATTTT. Variable domain in full (rest from reference TRBV7-8 and TRBJ1-5): GAGVSQSPRYKVAKRGQDVALRCDPISGHVSLFWYQQALGQGPEFLTYFQNEAQLDKSGLPSDRFFAERPEGSVSTLKIQRTQQEDSAVYLCASSPGTGRYQPQHFGDGTRLSIL.

V gene TRBV5-5 combines with J gene TRBJ1-6; the D gene is possibly TRBD1 (5 bases). This CDR3 is 17 amino acids long. Germline assignment: CDR1 SGHKS and CDR2 YYEKEE (reference sequence). Deletions cut 0 bases from V and 11 bases from J, with 21 bases between. The CDR3 DNA is TGTGCCAGCAGCTTGGGTCTCCCTCAGGGCCGTGTGGCACCCCTCCACTTT. The encoded protein is CASSLGLPQGRVAPLHF. The full variable domain, rest sourced from reference TRBV5-5 and TRBJ1-6, is DAGVTQSPTHLIKTRGQQVTLRCSPISGHKSVSWYQQVLGQGPQFIFQYYEKEERGRGNFPDRFSARQFPNYSSELNVNALLLGDSALYLCASSLGLPQGRVAPLHFGNGTRLTVT.

This clonotype was counted between two and nine times. The V gene is TRBV5-6, the J gene TRBJ1-4; no clear D gene. The V gene lost 2 bases and the J gene lost 6 bases, with 17 bases spanning the gap. The CDR3 extends over 16 amino acids. Germline CDR1 and CDR2: SGHDT and YYEEEE. The CDR3, as DNA: TGTGCCAGCAGCTTTTTCAACCCATTTTTCGATGAAAAACTGTTTTTT. This translates into CASSFFNPFFDEKLFF.

This chain links TRBV12-3 or TRBV12-4 with TRBJ1-2, with a tentative D call TRBD1 (5 bases). The CDR3 is made up of 14 amino acids. Deletions cut 5 bases from V and 2 bases from J, with 12 bases between. CDR3 loop: CASSPWGDNYGYTF. Here the CDR3 DNA reads TGTGCCAGCAGTCCCTGGGGGGACAACTATGGCTACACCTTC.

This clonotype was detected ten times or more. The genes are TRBV6-2 or TRBV6-3 and TRBJ2-5; TRBD1 or TRBD2 may be the D gene (5 bases each). The CDR3 sequence is 18 residues long. Trimming removed 0 bases at V and 4 bases at J, with 21 bases between. From germline, CDR1 is MNHEY and CDR2 SVGEGT. CDR3 sequence (DNA): TGTGCCAGCAGTTACTCACTATTAAAAGGGACCTTGGGAGAGACCCAGTACTTC. It specifies CASSYSLLKGTLGETQYF.

The chain is built from TRBV7-8 and TRBJ2-1; 10 nucleotides agree with TRBD2. This CDR3 contains 13 residues. Germline trimming cut 8 bases from V and 7 bases from J; bases unmatched to any gene: 5. The germline V gene has CDR1 SGHVS and CDR2 FQNEAQ. DNA of the CDR3: TGTGCCAGCGGCCTAGCGGGAGTTAATGAGCAGTTCTTC. As protein: CASGLAGVNEQFF.

The chain couples TRBV7-9 to TRBJ1-1; TRBD1 aligns across 9 bases. V lost 5 bases to trimming and J lost 7 bases; unmatched junction nucleotides: 17. The CDR3 is 17 amino acids. The V gene's germline CDR1 is SEHNR and CDR2 FQNEAQ (reference sequence). The CDR3, as DNA: TGTGCCAGCAGCCCCGAAACCGGGACAGGGTTGGCCCTTGAAGCTTTCTTT. This encodes CASSPETGTGLALEAFF.

This clonotype was observed many times. This chain joins TRBV20-1 and TRBJ2-4, with 9 bases matching TRBD2. Germline V gene sequence: CDR1 DFQATT, CDR2 SNEGSKA (reference sequence). CDR3 length equals 15 residues. V lost 6 bases, J lost 0 bases, and 6 bases stayed unmatched. CDR3 nucleotides: TGCAGTGCCATTAGCGGGGGACTAGCCAAAAACATTCAGTACTTC. Protein sequence: CSAISGGLAKNIQYF.

The J gene is TRBJ1-5, the V gene TRBV19, with D perhaps TRBD1 (6 bases). The CDR3 extends over 16 amino acids. The V end lost 3 bases, the J end lost 5 bases, and 17 bases lay between the germline ends. The germline gives CDR1 LNHDA, CDR2 SQIVND (reference sequence). CDR3 in amino acids: CASSILGRGIDQPQHF. The CDR3 DNA reads as TGTGCCAGTAGTATTTTGGGCAGGGGTATCGATCAGCCCCAGCATTTT.

Many counts were recorded for this clonotype. V is TRBV28 and J is TRBJ2-7; 12 bases match TRBD1. Trimming cost V 6 bases and J 5 bases; bases outside gene matches: 8. The CDR3 is 15 amino acids. From germline, CDR1 is MDHEN and CDR2 SYDVKM. This chain's CDR3 is CASRDPGQGAHEQYF. CDR3 coding DNA: TGTGCCAGCAGAGACCCGGGACAGGGGGCACACGAGCAGTACTTC.

The V and J genes are TRBV6-2 or TRBV6-3 and TRBJ2-5; D is unresolved. The CDR3 consists of 13 residues. Germline V gene data show CDR1 as MNHEY and CDR2 as SVGEGT. V dropped 2 bases and J dropped 7 bases, with 11 bases sitting between them. CDR3 protein: CASSYRARWTQYF. CDR3 bases: TGTGCCAGCAGTTACCGTGCACGGTGGACCCAGTACTTC.

V usage is TRBV12-3 or TRBV12-4 and J usage is TRBJ1-2; a possible D gene is TRBD1 (6 bases). Deletions cut 10 bases from V and 0 bases from J, with 12 bases between. There are 13 residues in the CDR3. The CDR3 protein is CATLGHPNYGYTF. CDR3 bases: TGTGCCACCCTGGGACATCCTAACTATGGCTACACCTTC.